The 3 T cell receptor beta chains below all came from one sample that was sequenced in a study of graft-versus-host responses after intestinal transplantation (dated by TCRdb to the early 2020s). Library prep was done by the immunoSEQ multiplex PCR assay. The table comes from immuneACCESS by way of TCRdb, which keeps in-frame sequences with V and J called. Part of the clones is missing from these tables; in studies checked, under half for an unresolved V gene and the rest for unknown reasons. A total of over a thousand clones appear in this sample, under 95% of them only once. Jointly, the top ten make up roughly 7.9% of the sample. Sequenced material: PBMCs, taken 8 days after intestinal transplant. These receptors were collected from a human patient who received an intestinal transplant, so some T cells may come from the graft donor.

The genes are TRBV27 and TRBJ1-2; 7 positions agree with TRBD1. Germline V CDR1 and CDR2: MNHEY, SMNVEV (reference sequence). Trimming took 6 bases from V and 2 from J; bases not matched to a gene: 9. This CDR3 has 15 residues. The CDR3 spells CASSHKPGGNYGYTF. CDR3 coding DNA: TGTGCCAGCAGCCATAAACCAGGGGGGAACTATGGCTACACCTTC.

This chain links TRBV6-5 with TRBJ2-1, with 12 bases aligning to TRBD2. V lost 6 bases, J lost 6 bases, and 6 bases stayed unmatched. The CDR3 has 15 amino acids. Germline CDR1 MNHEY, CDR2 SVGAGI. The chain's CDR3 is CASSPLLAGGNEQFF. CDR3 DNA sequence: TGTGCCAGCAGCCCGCTACTAGCGGGGGGCAATGAGCAGTTCTTC.

The chain couples TRBV28 to TRBJ2-7; no reliable D call. The V end was cut by 4 bases, the J end by 3 bases, with 4 bases between. The CDR3 extends over 11 amino acids. Germline assignment: CDR1 MDHEN and CDR2 SYDVKM. CDR3 in DNA: TGTGCCAGCAGTTCTTACTACGAGCAGTACTTC. Protein sequence: CASSSYYEQYF.